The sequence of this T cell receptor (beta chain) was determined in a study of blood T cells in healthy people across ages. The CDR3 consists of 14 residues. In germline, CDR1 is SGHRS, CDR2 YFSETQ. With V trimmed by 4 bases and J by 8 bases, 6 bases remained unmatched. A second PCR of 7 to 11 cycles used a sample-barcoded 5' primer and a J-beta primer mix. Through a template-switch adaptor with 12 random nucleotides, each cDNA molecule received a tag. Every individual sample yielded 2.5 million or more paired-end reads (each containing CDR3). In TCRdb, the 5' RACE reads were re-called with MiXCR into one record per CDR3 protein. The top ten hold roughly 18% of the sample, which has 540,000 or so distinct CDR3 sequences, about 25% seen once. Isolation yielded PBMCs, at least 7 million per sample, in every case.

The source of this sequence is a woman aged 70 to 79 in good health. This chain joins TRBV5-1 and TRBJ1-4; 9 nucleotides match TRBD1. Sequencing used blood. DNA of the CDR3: TGCGCCAGCAGCCGCCGGGACAGGGCCGAAAAACTGTTTTTT. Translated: CASSRRDRAEKLFF.